This T cell receptor (beta chain) came from a study of regulatory T cells in long-lasting Graves disease. HTBI primers from iRepertoire and Arm-PCR of CDR3 regions yielded the TCR beta libraries. In the original analysis: Identified segments across samples numbered about 64 TRBV and roughly 15 TRBJ. TCRdb re-called the multiplex PCR reads through MiXCR, storing one row per CDR3 protein. TCRdb, not the original authors, processed these V and J calls. The sample has approximately 400,000 distinct CDR3 sequences, roughly 24% seen once. Study-level results: A greater number of public clonotypes (2,741) was shared by persistent patients than by new patients (around 960).

Time point here: persistent/refractory GD, antithyroid drugs over 5 years with positive TRAb. From RNA extracted from PBMCs, the TCR library was made. Under American Thyroid Association guidelines, Graves' disease was diagnosed. Points on this clonotype: Its antigen is currently unknown.

This receptor was taken from a woman aged 40 to 50 with Graves disease. Sequences were derived from peripheral blood mononuclear cells (PBMCs), sampled when the disease was refractory, from a patient treated with antithyroid drugs.

The CDR3: CASIESGEYQPQHF. Here the CDR3 DNA reads TGTGCCAGCATAGAAAGCGGTGAGTACCAGCCCCAGCATTTT. This chain uses TRBV28 with TRBJ1-5, with D hard to call. The CDR3 has 14 residues. V lost 7 bases to trimming and J lost 7 bases, with 17 bases between them. Germline CDR1 is MDHEN and CDR2 is SYDVKM.